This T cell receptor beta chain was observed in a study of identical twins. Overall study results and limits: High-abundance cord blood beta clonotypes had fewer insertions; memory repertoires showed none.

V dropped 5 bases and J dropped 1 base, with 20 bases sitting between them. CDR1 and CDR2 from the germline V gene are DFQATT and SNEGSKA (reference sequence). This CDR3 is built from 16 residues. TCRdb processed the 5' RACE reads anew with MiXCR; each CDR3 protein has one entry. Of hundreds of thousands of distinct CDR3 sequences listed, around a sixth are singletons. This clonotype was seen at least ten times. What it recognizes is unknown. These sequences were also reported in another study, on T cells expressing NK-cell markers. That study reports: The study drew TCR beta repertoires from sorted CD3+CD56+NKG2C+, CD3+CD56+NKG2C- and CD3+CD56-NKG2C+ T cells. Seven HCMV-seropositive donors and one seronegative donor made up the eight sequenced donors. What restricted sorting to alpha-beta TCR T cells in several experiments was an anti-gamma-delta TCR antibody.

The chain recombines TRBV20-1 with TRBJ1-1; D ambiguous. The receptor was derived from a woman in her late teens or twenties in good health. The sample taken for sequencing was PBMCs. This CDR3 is CSARPTRTRGNTEAFF. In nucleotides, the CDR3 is TGCAGTGCTCGCCCAACCCGAACCCGGGGGAACACTGAAGCTTTCTTT.